Detailed here is one T cell receptor (beta chain). Its antigen target is currently unknown. No base quality information exists; no much larger clone differs at one position. The data derive from a study of CD8 T cells in Susac syndrome (dated 2019 in TCRdb). With respect to the entire study: Of the Susac syndrome patients who were sequenced, eight were in clinical remission while 5 or 6 had clinically active disease. At blood withdrawal, Susac syndrome patients were either therapy-naive, taking corticosteroids (in some cases with IVIg as well), or taking IVIg alone. The study used repertoire sequencing to test whether antigen drove CD8+ T cell activation and differentiation in Susac syndrome.

RNA was extracted with the RNeasy kit and roughly 0.5 to 1 ug was reverse transcribed using random hexamers. The immunoSEQ multiplex PCR assay, covering 54 Vbeta and 13 Jbeta segments, was used to amplify TCR beta CDR3 regions. To correct PCR amplification bias, a synthetic template baseline was used for both primer optimization and computational correction. Under the source paper's analysis protocol: Reads were annotated to V, D and J genes per IMGT and analyzed with immunoSEQ Analyzer, keeping only productive sequences. Clonality was calculated as one minus the Shannon entropy normalized by log2 of the number of productive unique sequences. For each patient and control, public and private clones were evaluated among the 100 most prevalent clones. Clones were defined as Susac-specific when absent from the healthy and MS cohorts, from over 950 published viral clones and from other ImmuneACCESS disease sequences. Using fastp at Q25 and MiXCR, TCRdb reprocessed the public reads and kept productive beta chains. A single entry per CDR3 protein holds the most common genes and DNA from its merged rows. The V and J calls follow TCRdb's processing rather than the paper's. The table for this sample lists over 150,000 distinct CDR3 sequences; around 96% of them were counted only once. The top ten clones comprise around 0.12% of the sample.

Peripheral blood CD8+ and CD4+ T cells from healthy donors, Susac syndrome patients and multiple sclerosis patients were profiled using high-throughput TCR beta sequencing. The Susac syndrome patients fulfilled recently defined diagnostic criteria for definite or probable disease. Bulk CD8+ and CD4+ T cells were purified magnetically by negative isolation, whereas CD8+ TEMRA cells were enriched by FACS. Blood was drawn into EDTA tubes, processed within 24 hours, and PBMCs were isolated by density gradient centrifugation. PBMCs intended for TCR sequencing were cryopreserved in liquid nitrogen and were subsequently thawed in a 37 degrees C water bath. The sorted or isolated CD4+, CD8+ and CD8+ TEMRA cells reached a purity of at least 90%. V loses 4 bases of germline sequence and J loses 7 bases, and the interval between the two ends is 11 bases. CDR1 and CDR2 are read off the germline V gene (reference sequence) as SEHNR and FQNEAQ. Counted from cysteine to phenylalanine, this CDR3 has 14 amino acids. Only the CDR3 DNA stays, 42 bases, in frame from base 1.

What the authors observed across the whole study: The study acknowledged that relatively few individuals were included in the TCR sequencing and HLA analysis. In patients with Susac syndrome, the CD4+ T cell repertoire showed no detectable clonal expansion.

Sequenced sample: CD4+ T cells from PBMCs. The chain uses TRBV7-9 and TRBJ1-6, and TRBD1 may be the D gene, going by 5 matching bases. This receptor was obtained from a human donor with Susac syndrome. The CDR3 region reads CASSYDSDNSPLHF. The nucleotides are TGTGCCAGCAGCTATGACAGTGACAATTCACCCCTCCACTTT.